This record covers a single TCR beta chain. What it binds is unknown. Germline trimming cut 4 bases from V and 6 bases from J; bases unmatched to any gene: 6. The CDR3 runs 14 residues. Germline V gives CDR1 SGHRS, CDR2 YFSETQ. TCRdb reprocessed the 5' RACE reads via MiXCR and lists one record per CDR3 protein. The profile covers 270,000 or so distinct CDR3 sequences, with 15% to 20% appearing a single time and 20% to 25% taken by the ten largest. This entry is derived from a study of T-cell memory formation after mild COVID-19. Overall study: TCR clusters were mostly confined to one donor each.

Study results and limitations: Later expanders leaned toward CD4+, whereas clones contracting from day 15 to 85 were balanced CD4/CD8.

The chain uses TRBV5-1 and TRBJ1-2; 10 bases align to TRBD1. Material for sequencing was PBMCs or a T cell subset sorted from them (not recorded which). The TCR originated in a man aged 18 to 35 who had mild COVID-19 (a few samples of this study predate the infection). Cell type and time point are not known. In DNA, the CDR3 is TGCGCCAGCAGCCCCTCGGGACAGGGGAATGGCTACACCTTC. Protein sequence: CASSPSGQGNGYTF. Full variable domain (rest looked up from reference TRBV5-1 and TRBJ1-2): KAGVTQTPRYLIKTRGQQVTLSCSPISGHRSVSWYQQTPGQGLQFLFEYFSETQRNKGNFPGRFSGRQFSNSRSEMNVSTLELGDSALYLCASSPSGQGNGYTFGSGTRLTVV.